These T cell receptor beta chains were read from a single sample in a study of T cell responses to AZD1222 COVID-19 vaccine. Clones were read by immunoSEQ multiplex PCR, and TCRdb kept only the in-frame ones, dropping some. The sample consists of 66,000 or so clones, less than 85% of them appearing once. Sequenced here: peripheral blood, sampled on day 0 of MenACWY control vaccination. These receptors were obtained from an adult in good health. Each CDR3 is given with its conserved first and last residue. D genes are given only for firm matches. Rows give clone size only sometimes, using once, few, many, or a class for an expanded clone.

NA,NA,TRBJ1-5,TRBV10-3,CAISESRADQPQHF,TGTGCCATCAGTGAGTCGAGGGCGGATCAGCCCCAGCATTTT
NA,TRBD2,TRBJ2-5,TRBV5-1,CASSSGLAGMGETQYF,TGCGCCAGCAGCTCGGGACTAGCGGGGATGGGGGAGACCCAGTACTTC
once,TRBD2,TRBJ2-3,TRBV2,CASTWTSGTIRADTQYF,TGTGCCAGCACCTGGACTAGCGGGACCATAAGGGCAGATACGCAGTATTTT
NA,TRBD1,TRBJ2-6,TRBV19,CASSGFRDRGDGANVLTF,TGTGCCAGTAGTGGTTTTCGGGACAGGGGAGATGGGGCCAACGTCCTGACTTTC
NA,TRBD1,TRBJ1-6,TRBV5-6,CASSLLEGAGDNSPLHF,TGTGCCAGCAGCTTGTTGGAGGGGGCAGGGGATAATTCACCCCTCCACTTT
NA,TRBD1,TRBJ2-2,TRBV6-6,CASQRGQTDGELFF,TGTGCCAGCCAAAGGGGACAGACGGACGGGGAGCTGTTTTTT
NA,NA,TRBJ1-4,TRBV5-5,CASSLRNRESEKLFF,TGTGCCAGCAGCTTGAGAAACAGGGAAAGTGAAAAACTGTTTTTT
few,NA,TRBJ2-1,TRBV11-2,CASSPERGNEQFF,TGTGCCAGCAGCCCGGAGAGGGGGAATGAGCAGTTCTTC
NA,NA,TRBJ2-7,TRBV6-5,CASSYSADRYEQYF,TGTGCCAGCAGTTACTCGGCGGACCGCTACGAGCAGTACTTC
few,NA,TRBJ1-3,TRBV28,CASSLISNYFGNTIYF,TGTGCCAGCAGTTTGATCTCCAACTACTTTGGAAACACCATATATTTT
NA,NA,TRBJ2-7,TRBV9,CASSLDGGVEQYF,TGTGCCAGCAGCCTAGATGGGGGTGTGGAGCAGTACTTC
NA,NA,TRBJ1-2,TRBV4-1,CASSPQQGFGVYGYTF,TGCGCCAGCAGCCCACAACAGGGTTTTGGGGTTTATGGCTACACCTTC
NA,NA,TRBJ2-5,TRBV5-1,CASSLVSAEETQYF,TGCGCCAGCAGCTTGGTGTCAGCAGAAGAGACCCAGTACTTC
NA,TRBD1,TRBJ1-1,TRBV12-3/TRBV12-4,CASSTGVREAFF,TGTGCCAGCAGTACAGGGGTTAGGGAAGCTTTCTTT
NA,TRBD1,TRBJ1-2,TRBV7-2,CASSVQGNRGYTF,TGTGCCAGCAGCGTACAGGGGAATCGGGGCTACACCTTC
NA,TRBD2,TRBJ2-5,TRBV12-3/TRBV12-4,CASTLGGGETQYF,TGTGCCAGCACCCTGGGGGGGGGAGAGACCCAGTACTTC
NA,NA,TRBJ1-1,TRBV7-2,CASSQSKNTEAFF,TGTGCCAGCAGCCAAAGCAAGAACACTGAAGCTTTCTTT
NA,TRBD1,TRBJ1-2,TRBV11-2,CASSLTQGAYGYTF,TGTGCCAGCAGCTTAACCCAGGGGGCCTATGGCTACACCTTC
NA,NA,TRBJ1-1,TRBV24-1,CATSDFRLRAMIWNTEAFF,TGTGCCACCAGTGATTTTAGACTCAGGGCGATGATATGGAACACTGAAGCTTTCTTT
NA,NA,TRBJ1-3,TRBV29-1,CSVTIQSNTIYF,TGCAGCGTGACGATACAGAGCAACACCATATATTTT
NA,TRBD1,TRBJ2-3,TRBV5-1,CASSPGTGLTDTQYF,TGCGCCAGCAGCCCCGGGACAGGGCTAACAGATACGCAGTATTTT
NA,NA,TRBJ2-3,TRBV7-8,CASSLRVLNTDTQYF,TGTGCCAGCAGCCTCCGGGTCCTCAACACAGATACGCAGTATTTT
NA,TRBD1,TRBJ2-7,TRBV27,CASSFSRDRANEQYF,TGTGCCAGCAGTTTCAGTAGGGACAGGGCCAACGAGCAGTACTTC
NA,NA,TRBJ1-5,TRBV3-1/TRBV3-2,CASSPGNSNQPQHF,TGTGCCAGCAGCCCAGGGAATAGCAATCAGCCCCAGCATTTT
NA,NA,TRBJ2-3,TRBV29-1,CSVDDSTDTQYF,TGCAGCGTTGACGACAGCACAGATACGCAGTATTTT
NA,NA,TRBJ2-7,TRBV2,CASSDSGPYEQYF,TGTGCCAGCAGTGACTCAGGCCCCTACGAGCAGTACTTC
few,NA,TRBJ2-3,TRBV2,CASSGHSTDTQYF,TGTGCCAGCAGCGGACATAGCACAGATACGCAGTATTTT
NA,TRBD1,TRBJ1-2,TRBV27,CASSGGATGEGYGYTF,TGTGCCAGCAGTGGGGGTGCGACAGGGGAGGGCTATGGCTACACCTTC
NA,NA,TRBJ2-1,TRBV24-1,CATSRRRGDEQFF,TGTGCCACCAGTCGGCGGAGGGGGGATGAGCAGTTCTTC